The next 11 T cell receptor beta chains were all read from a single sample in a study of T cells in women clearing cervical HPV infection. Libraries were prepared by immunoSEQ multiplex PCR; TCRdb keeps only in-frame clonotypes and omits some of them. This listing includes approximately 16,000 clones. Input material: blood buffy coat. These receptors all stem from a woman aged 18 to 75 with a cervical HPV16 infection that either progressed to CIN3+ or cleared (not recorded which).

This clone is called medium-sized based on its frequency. CDR3 DNA (partial): TGCGCCAGCAGCTTGGTAGCTTCCCAAGAGACC. Its protein is CASSLVASQET. The whole CDR3 sequence reads CASSLVASQETQYF. This chain joins TRBV5-1 and TRBJ2-5; D unresolved. The CDR3 is cut off 3 residues early in the read; its end comes from the germline J gene. This CDR3 is built from 14 residues. V was pared by 0 bases and J by 1 base, with 7 bases between. Germline loops: CDR1 SGHRS, CDR2 YFSETQ.

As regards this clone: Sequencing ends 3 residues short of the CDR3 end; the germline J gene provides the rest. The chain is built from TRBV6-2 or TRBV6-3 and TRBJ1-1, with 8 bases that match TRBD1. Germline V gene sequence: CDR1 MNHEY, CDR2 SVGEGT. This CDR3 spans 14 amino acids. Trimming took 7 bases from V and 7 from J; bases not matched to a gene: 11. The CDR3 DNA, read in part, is TGTGCCAGCACCATTCCAGGGGGCAGGTTTGAA. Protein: CASTIPGGRFE. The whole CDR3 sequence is CASTIPGGRFEAFF.

CDR3 bases read: TGTGCCAGCAGTGAAGAGATACCTAGA. It specifies CASSEEIPR. The entire CDR3 is CASSEEIPRYTF. The rearrangement links TRBV2 to TRBJ1-2, with no clear D. The CDR3 is cut off 3 residues early in the read; its end comes from the germline J gene. This CDR3 is 12 amino acids long. CDR1 SNHLY and CDR2 FYNNEI come from the germline V gene.

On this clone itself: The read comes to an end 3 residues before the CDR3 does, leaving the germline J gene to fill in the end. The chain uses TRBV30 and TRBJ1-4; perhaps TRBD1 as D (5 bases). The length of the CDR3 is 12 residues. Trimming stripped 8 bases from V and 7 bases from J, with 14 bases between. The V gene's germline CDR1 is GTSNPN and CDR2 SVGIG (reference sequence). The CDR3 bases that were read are TGTGCCCGCGGTAGGGGTCCTGAAAAA. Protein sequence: CARGRGPEK. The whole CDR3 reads CARGRGPEKLFF.

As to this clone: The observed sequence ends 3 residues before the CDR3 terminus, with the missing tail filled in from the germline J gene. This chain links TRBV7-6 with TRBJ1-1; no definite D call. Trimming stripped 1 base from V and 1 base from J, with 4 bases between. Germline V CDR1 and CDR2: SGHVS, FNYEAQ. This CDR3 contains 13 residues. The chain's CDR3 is CASSLEPNTEAFF. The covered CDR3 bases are TGTGCCAGCAGCTTAGAGCCGAACACTGAA. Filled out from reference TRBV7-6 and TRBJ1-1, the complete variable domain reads GAGVSQSPRYKVTKRGQDVALRCDPISGHVSLYWYRQALGQGPEFLTYFNYEAQQDKSGLPNDRFSAERPEGSISTLTIQRTEQRDSAMYRCASSLEPNTEAFFGQGTRLTVV.

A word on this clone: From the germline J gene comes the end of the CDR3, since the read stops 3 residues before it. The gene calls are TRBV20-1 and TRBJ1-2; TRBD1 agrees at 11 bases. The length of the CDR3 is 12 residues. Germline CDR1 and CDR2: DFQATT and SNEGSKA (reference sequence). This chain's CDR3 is CSASPGQGEYTF. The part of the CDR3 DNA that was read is TGCAGTGCATCTCCGGGACAGGGGGAA.

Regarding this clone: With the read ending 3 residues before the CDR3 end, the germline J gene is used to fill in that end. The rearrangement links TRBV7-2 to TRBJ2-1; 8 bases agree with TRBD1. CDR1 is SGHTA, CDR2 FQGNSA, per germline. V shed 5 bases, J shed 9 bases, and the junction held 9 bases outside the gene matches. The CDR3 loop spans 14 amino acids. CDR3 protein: CASSRQGLTAEQFF. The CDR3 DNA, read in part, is TGTGCCAGCAGCCGACAGGGGTTGACTGCTGAG.

The covered CDR3 bases are TGTGCCAGTTCCCAGGGCTACTCTGGGGCCAACGTC. It yields the protein CASSQGYSGANV. The CDR3 in its entirety is CASSQGYSGANVLTF. The chain employs TRBV7-3 and TRBJ2-6, with D possibly being TRBD1 (5 bases). The CDR3 goes on 3 residues after the read ends, and that part is filled in from the germline J gene. This CDR3 has 15 residues. From germline, CDR1 is SGHTA and CDR2 FQGTGA. With 9 bases removed from V and 0 bases from J, the gap between germline ends came to 12 bases.

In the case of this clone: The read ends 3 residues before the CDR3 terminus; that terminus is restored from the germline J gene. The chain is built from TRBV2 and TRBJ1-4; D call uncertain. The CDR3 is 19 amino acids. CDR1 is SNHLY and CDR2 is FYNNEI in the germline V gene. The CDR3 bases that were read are TGTGCCAGCAGTGCTCATCAGAGACGGATGCTACACTATAATTCACCA. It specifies CASSAHQRRMLHYNSP. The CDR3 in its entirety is CASSAHQRRMLHYNSPLFF.

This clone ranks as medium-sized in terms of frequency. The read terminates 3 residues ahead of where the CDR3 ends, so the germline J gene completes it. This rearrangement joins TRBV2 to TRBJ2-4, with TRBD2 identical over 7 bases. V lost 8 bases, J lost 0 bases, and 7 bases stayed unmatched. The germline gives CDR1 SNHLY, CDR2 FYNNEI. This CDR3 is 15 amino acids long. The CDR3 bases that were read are TGTGCCAGCGGGGAGGGGCAGCTAGCCAAAAACATT. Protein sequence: CASGEGQLAKNI. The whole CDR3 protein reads CASGEGQLAKNIQYF.

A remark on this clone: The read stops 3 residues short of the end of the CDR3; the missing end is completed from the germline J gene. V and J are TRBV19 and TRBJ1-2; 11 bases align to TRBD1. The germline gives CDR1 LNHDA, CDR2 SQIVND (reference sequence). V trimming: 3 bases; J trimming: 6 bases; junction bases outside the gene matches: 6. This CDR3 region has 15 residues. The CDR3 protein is CASSIPGQGADGYTF. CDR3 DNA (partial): TGTGCCAGTAGTATCCCCGGACAGGGGGCGGATGGC.